The entry below gives a single TCR beta chain sequence along with its context. The data belong to a study of blood T cell repertoires in COVID-19. Across the study: Both acute and convalescent COVID-19 samples were obtained from the United States, Italy and Spain. The analysed material was cDNA or gDNA that came from T cells, B-cell-depleted T cells, or PBMCs.

Methods used by the authors: Amplified reference gene primers provided the basis for estimating nucleated cell counts. TCRdb's table, derived via immunoSEQ multiplex PCR, lists solely in-frame clones and lacks some. V and J calls and clone size are copied from that table; D and trimming were computed from the DNA. The data contain tens of thousands of clones, 82% of them singletons. Germline trimming cut 5 bases from V and 2 bases from J; bases unmatched to any gene: 3. Germline CDR1 reads MDHEN; CDR2 reads SYDVKM. This CDR3 has 15 residues. The receptor was derived from a human donor in a cohort sampled during active COVID-19. Sequencing was performed on peripheral blood. V usage is TRBV28 and J usage is TRBJ2-7; 13 nucleotides match TRBD2. The CDR3 sequence: CASSTSGRAPYEQYF. In DNA, the CDR3 is TGTGCCAGCAGTACTAGCGGGAGGGCCCCCTACGAGCAGTACTTC.